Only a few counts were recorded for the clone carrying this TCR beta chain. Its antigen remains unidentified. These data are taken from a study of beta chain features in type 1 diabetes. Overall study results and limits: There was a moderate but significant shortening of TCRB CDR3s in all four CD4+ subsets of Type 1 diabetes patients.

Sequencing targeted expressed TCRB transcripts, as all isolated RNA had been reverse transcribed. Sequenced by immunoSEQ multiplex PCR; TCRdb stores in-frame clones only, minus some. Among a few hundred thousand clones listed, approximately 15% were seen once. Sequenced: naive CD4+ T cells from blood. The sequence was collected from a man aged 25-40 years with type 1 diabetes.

CDR3 coding DNA: TGCGCCAGCAGCTTAGAGGGTTTGCGACTAGCGACGTACAATGAGCAGTTCTTC. Its protein product is CASSLEGLRLATYNEQFF. This chain connects TRBV5-1 to TRBJ2-1, with 8 positions matching TRBD2. The germline V gene encodes CDR1 SGHRS and CDR2 YFSETQ. Unmatched junction bases numbered 14, after V lost 2 bases and J lost 4 bases. The CDR3 covers 18 residues.